This is a list of T cell receptor beta chains from one sample in a study of technical replicates of blood from several donors. Produced via immunoSEQ multiplex PCR; TCRdb's table is partial and in-frame only. Found here are roughly 82,000 clones, just over 90% of them singletons; the top ten hold around 0.27%. Sequencing used T cells isolated from PBMCs. The receptors originated from a human donor in good health. The CDR3 runs from the conserved cysteine through the conserved F or W. A D gene is named only where the DNA matches it firmly. Part of the rows lack a size; the others show once, few, many or a class for expanded clones.

CATSRERGTSYEQYF,TGTGCCACCAGCAGAGAGCGGGGGACATCCTACGAGCAGTACTTC,TRBV15,15,.,once,TRBJ2-7
CASSLASPETQYF,TGTGCCAGCAGCTTGGCTAGTCCGGAGACCCAGTACTTC,TRBV11-2,13,.,.,TRBJ2-5
CASSLAQVPYEQYF,TGCGCCAGCAGCCTGGCACAGGTCCCCTACGAGCAGTACTTC,TRBV5-1,14,.,few,TRBJ2-7
CASSLRLPEETQYF,TGTGCCAGCAGCTTGCGACTACCTGAAGAGACCCAGTACTTC,TRBV5-4,14,.,.,TRBJ2-5
CASSPRLSGGSNEQFF,TGTGCCAGCAGCCCCCGGCTCAGCGGGGGGAGCAATGAGCAGTTCTTC,TRBV7-2,16,TRBD2,.,TRBJ2-1
CASTQTSGSGGEQFF,TGCGCCAGCACCCAAACTAGCGGGAGTGGCGGTGAGCAGTTCTTC,TRBV5-1,15,TRBD2,once,TRBJ2-1
CASSFRTLTGPGANVLTF,TGCGCCAGCAGCTTTCGGACCCTGACAGGGCCTGGGGCCAACGTCCTGACTTTC,TRBV4-1,18,TRBD1,once,TRBJ2-6
CASSSGQTETQYF,TGTGCCAGCAGCTCAGGGCAGACAGAGACCCAGTACTTC,TRBV28,13,.,.,TRBJ2-5
CASRHRGGNQPQHF,TGTGCCAGCAGGCACCGTGGAGGAAATCAGCCCCAGCATTTT,TRBV6-6,14,.,.,TRBJ1-5
CASSSGLAGGLTGELFF,TGTGCCAGCAGCTCGGGACTAGCGGGGGGCCTGACCGGGGAGCTGTTTTTT,TRBV5-4,17,TRBD2,.,TRBJ2-2